The next 10 T cell receptor beta chains were all read from a single sample in a study of cytomegalovirus exposure and HLA in healthy donors. A multiplex PCR was run with 60 Vbeta primers and 13 Jbeta primers. Generated by immunoSEQ multiplex PCR, the TCRdb table keeps only in-frame clones and is missing some. The sample holds 90,000 to 110,000 clones, nearly 70% seen once. Sample: PBMCs. All receptors derive from a woman between 65 and 79 years old in good health and CMV-seropositive.

This chain connects TRBV6-5 to TRBJ1-3; TRBD1 matches 10 bases. CDR3 size: 15 residues. Looked up from germline, CDR1 is MNHEY and CDR2 is SVGAGI. Trimming took 0 bases from V and 8 from J; bases not matched to a gene: 4. The chain's CDR3 is CASSYSTGGEYTIYF. The CDR3 DNA is TGTGCCAGCAGTTACTCGACAGGGGGCGAATACACCATATATTTT.

The chain combines TRBV30 with TRBJ1-3; no definite D call. The V gene's germline CDR1 is GTSNPN and CDR2 SVGIG (reference sequence). The CDR3 spans 14 residues. With 0 bases removed from V and 3 bases from J, the gap between germline ends came to 9 bases. The chain's CDR3 is CAWSVRTVGNTIYF. The CDR3 DNA reads as TGTGCCTGGAGTGTACGCACAGTTGGAAACACCATATATTTT.

The rearrangement joins TRBV6-4 to TRBJ2-3, with 10 bases matching TRBD2. Germline CDR1 and CDR2: MRHNA and SNTAGT. Unmatched junction bases numbered 4, after V lost 2 bases and J lost 11 bases. CDR3 length: 13 residues. The CDR3: CASSDKTSGLQYF. The CDR3 DNA follows: TGTGCCAGCAGTGACAAGACTAGCGGGTTGCAGTATTTT.

This chain uses TRBV4-1 with TRBJ2-7; 15 positions agree with TRBD2. CDR1 is MGHRA, CDR2 YSYEKL, per germline. The V and J ends lost 2 bases and 2 bases, in that order; junction bases with no gene match: 1. The CDR3 runs to 16 residues. CDR3 in amino acids: CASSQRTSGGAYEQYF. DNA for the CDR3: TGCGCCAGCAGCCAAAGGACTAGCGGGGGGGCCTACGAGCAGTACTTC.

This clone was detected only a few times. V gene TRBV18 combines with J gene TRBJ1-1; weak D call: TRBD1 (5 bases). Germline V gives CDR1 KGHSH, CDR2 LQKENI. Trimming pared 2 bases from V and 4 bases from J, leaving 14 bases between. CDR3 size: 15 residues. The CDR3 DNA sequence: TGTGCCAGCTCACCAATGGCCGGGGGAGGCACTGAAGCTTTCTTT. Encoded protein: CASSPMAGGGTEAFF.

Only a few counts were recorded for this clone. V is TRBV6-5 and J is TRBJ1-1; 7 bases fit TRBD1. The CDR3 contains 14 residues. Germline loops: CDR1 MNHEY, CDR2 SVGAGI. V shed 5 bases, J shed 0 bases, and the junction held 3 bases outside the gene matches. The CDR3 nucleotides are TGTGCCAGCAGTCCGGACAGGCTGAACACTGAAGCTTTCTTT. Amino acids: CASSPDRLNTEAFF.

The V and J genes are TRBV7-2 and TRBJ2-7; 8 bases map to TRBD2. In germline, CDR1 is SGHTA, CDR2 FQGNSA. The CDR3 runs to 17 residues. V trimming: 2 bases; J trimming: 7 bases; junction bases outside the gene matches: 16. The CDR3 reads CASSLSPLAGGPSEQYF. CDR3 sequence (DNA): TGTGCCAGCAGCTTATCTCCCTTGGCGGGGGGACCTTCGGAGCAGTACTTC.

This chain joins TRBV5-6 and TRBJ2-3, with TRBD1 identical over 9 bases. The germline gives CDR1 SGHDT, CDR2 YYEEEE. This CDR3 is 14 amino acids long. The V and J ends lost 7 bases and 4 bases, in that order; junction bases with no gene match: 7. The CDR3 DNA is TGTGCCAGCTCCGGGACAGGGAGCTCAGATACGCAGTATTTT. It is translated as CASSGTGSSDTQYF.

This chain connects TRBV7-2 to TRBJ2-3, with 11 bases identical to TRBD2. CDR1 is SGHTA and CDR2 is FQGNSA in the germline V gene. V shed 5 bases and J 2 bases; nucleotides not matched to a gene: 12. CDR3 size: 18 residues. The CDR3 DNA follows: TGTGCCAGCAGCCCCTCCGGGCTAGCGGGGGGCCTCACAGATACGCAGTATTTT. As protein: CASSPSGLAGGLTDTQYF.

This clone was detected only a few times. This chain connects TRBV6-5 to TRBJ2-7; 10 nucleotides agree with TRBD1. J lost 6 bases, V lost 5 bases, and 7 bases had no gene match. Per the germline V gene, CDR1 is MNHEY and CDR2 is SVGAGI. The CDR3 extends over 14 amino acids. CDR3 DNA: TGTGCCAGCAGTGGGGGGACAGGGGTCTTCGAGCAGTACTTC. Encoded protein: CASSGGTGVFEQYF.